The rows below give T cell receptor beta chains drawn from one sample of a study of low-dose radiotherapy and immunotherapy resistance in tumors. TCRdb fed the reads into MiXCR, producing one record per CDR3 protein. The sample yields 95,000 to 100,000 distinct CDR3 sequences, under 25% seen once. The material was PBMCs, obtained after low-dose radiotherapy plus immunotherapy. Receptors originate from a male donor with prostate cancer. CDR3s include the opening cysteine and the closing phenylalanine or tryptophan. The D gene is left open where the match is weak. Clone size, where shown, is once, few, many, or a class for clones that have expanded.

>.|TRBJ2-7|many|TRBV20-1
TGCAGTGCTAAATTTTCAGCAAACGAGCAGTACTTC
CSAKFSANEQYF
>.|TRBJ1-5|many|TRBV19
TGTGCCAGTAGTATAGAGAGTATATCAAATCAGCCCCAGCATTTT
CASSIESISNQPQHF
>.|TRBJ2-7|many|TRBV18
TGTGCCAGCTCACCTGCGGGCGGGACAGAACGCTACGAGCAGTACTTC
CASSPAGGTERYEQYF
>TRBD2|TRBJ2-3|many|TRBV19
TGTGCCAGTAGTATAGGGAGCGGGGGGCCGGGAGCGGATACGCAGTATTTT
CASSIGSGGPGADTQYF
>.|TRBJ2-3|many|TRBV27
TGTGCCAGCAGGGCCGGGACCGCCGCGCAGTATTTT
CASRAGTAAQYF
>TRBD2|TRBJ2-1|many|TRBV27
TGTGCCAGCAGTCCGAGACTAGCGGCCAATGAGCAGTTCTTC
CASSPRLAANEQFF
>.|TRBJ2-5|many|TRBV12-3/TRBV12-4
TGTGCCAGCAGTTTTGGGAGGGGGGGGGAGACCCAGTACTTC
CASSFGRGGETQYF
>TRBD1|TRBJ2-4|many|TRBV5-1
TGCGCCAGCAGCTCGACAGGGGCGGCCAAAAACATTCAGTACTTC
CASSSTGAAKNIQYF
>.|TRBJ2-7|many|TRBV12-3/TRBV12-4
TGTGCCAGCGCTTTGACTCCGTCCTACGGGCAGTACTTC
CASALTPSYGQYF
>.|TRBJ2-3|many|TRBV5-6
TGTGCCAGCCGAAAAAGGGACAGGCAAAGCGGGGCAATCACAGATACGCAGTATTTT
CASRKRDRQSGAITDTQYF
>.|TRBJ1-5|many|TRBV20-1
TGCAGTGCCCTTAGGGGGAATCAGCCCCAGCATTTT
CSALRGNQPQHF
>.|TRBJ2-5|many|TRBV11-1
TGTGCCAGCAGCCTACGGTTAGAGACCCAGTACTTC
CASSLRLETQYF
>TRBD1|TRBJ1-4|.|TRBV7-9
TGTGCCAGCAGCTCCGGACAGGGGAATGAAAAACTGTTTTTT
CASSSGQGNEKLFF
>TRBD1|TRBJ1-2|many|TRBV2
TGTGCCAGCAGACACACCGGGACAGGGGGCGCGAACTATGGCTACACCTTC
CASRHTGTGGANYGYTF
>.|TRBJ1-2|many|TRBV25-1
TGTGCCAGCAGCACAGGACGGTTAGCTGGCTACACCTTC
CASSTGRLAGYTF
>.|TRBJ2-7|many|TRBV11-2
TGTGCCAGCAGCTTAGAGTTGGTCTACGAGCAGTACTTC
CASSLELVYEQYF
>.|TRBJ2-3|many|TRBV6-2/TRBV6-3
TGTGCCAGCAGCGGGGGGCCGGCGGATACGCAGTATTTT
CASSGGPADTQYF
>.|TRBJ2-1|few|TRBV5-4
TGTGCCAGCAGCTTAAGTGGGGGCGCTCCTTTTAATGAGCAGTTCTTC
CASSLSGGAPFNEQFF
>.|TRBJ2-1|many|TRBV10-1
TGCGCCAGCAGTTCCATAGGCCAGGGTTACAATGAGCAGTTCTTC
CASSSIGQGYNEQFF
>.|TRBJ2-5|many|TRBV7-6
TGTGCCAGCAGCCCAGGAGATTTTGGGGCGGGAGAGACCCAGTACTTC
CASSPGDFGAGETQYF
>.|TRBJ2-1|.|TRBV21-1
TGTGCCAGCAGCAAAAGTTGCGGGCACAATGAGCAGTTCTTC
CASSKSCGHNEQFF
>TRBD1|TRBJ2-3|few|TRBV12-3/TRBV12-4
TGTGCCAGCAACCCGACAGGGACGACAGATACGCAGTATTTT
CASNPTGTTDTQYF
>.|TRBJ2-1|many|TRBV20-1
TGCAGTGCTAGAGCAGAGGACAATGAGCAGTTCTTC
CSARAEDNEQFF
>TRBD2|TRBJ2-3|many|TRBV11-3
TGTGCCAGCAGGTCAGACCGGCGGGGGGGCGTGGATACGCAGTATTTT
CASRSDRRGGVDTQYF
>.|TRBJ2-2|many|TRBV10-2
TGCGCCAGCAGTGAACAGGTCGGGGGGGAGCTGTTTTTT
CASSEQVGGELFF
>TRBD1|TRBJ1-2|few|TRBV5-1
TGCGCCAGCAGCTTCACAGGGGGCGTCAACTATGGCTACACCTTC
CASSFTGGVNYGYTF
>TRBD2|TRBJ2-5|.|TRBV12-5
TGTGCTAGTGGCTCCTCTAGGGTAGCGGGGTTCCAAGAGACCCAGTACTTC
CASGSSRVAGFQETQYF
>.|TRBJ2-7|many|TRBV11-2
TGTGCCAGCAGCCCGGGACTTCCCCTTCTAGGCGAGCAGTACTTC
CASSPGLPLLGEQYF
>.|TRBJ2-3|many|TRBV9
TGTGCCAGCAGCCCCCCCGGCACAGATACGCAGTATTTT
CASSPPGTDTQYF
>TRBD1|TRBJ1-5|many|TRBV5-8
TGTGCCACCAGCAGGGGGCTTCACAATCAGCCCCAGCATTTT
CATSRGLHNQPQHF
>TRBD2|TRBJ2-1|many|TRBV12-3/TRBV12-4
TGTGCCAGCAGTTTTCCTAGCGGGGGGGCGGGTGAGCAGTTCTTC
CASSFPSGGAGEQFF
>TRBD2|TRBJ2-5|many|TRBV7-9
TGTGCCAGCAGCTCAGATCGGGGACTAGCGGACCACTGGAAAGAGACCCAGTACTTC
CASSSDRGLADHWKETQYF
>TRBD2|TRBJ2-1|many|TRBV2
TGTGCCAGCAGTGTAGCTAGCGGGGGGGTCAGTGAGCAGTTCTTC
CASSVASGGVSEQFF
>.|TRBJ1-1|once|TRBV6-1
TGTGCCAGCAGTTACGCGACAGCGTACACTGAAGCTTTCTTT
CASSYATAYTEAFF
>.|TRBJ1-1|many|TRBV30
TGTGCCTGGGGGAGGTTTGTCGAAGCTTTCTTT
CAWGRFVEAFF
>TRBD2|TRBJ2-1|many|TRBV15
TGTGCCACCAGCAGAGATCACAGTAATAGCGGGGGCCAGGATGAGCAGTTCTTC
CATSRDHSNSGGQDEQFF
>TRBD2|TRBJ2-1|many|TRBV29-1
TGCAGCGCCCAGGGGCTAGCGGGGAATGAGCAGTTCTTC
CSAQGLAGNEQFF
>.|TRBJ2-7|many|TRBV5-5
TGTGCCAGCAGCTACAGTAACTCCTACGAGCAGTACTTC
CASSYSNSYEQYF
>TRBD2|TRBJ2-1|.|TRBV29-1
TGCAGCGTATCTACTAGCGGGGGTTCCTTGGGTGAGCAGTTCTTC
CSVSTSGGSLGEQFF
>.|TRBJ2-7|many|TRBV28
TGTGCCACGGGGGAGGGGGTCCACGAGCAGTACTTC
CATGEGVHEQYF
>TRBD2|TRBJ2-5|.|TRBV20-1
TGCAGTGCTAGAGTGGCAGCGGGGGGGGGGACCCAGTACTTC
CSARVAAGGGTQYF
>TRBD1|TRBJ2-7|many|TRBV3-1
TGTGCCAGCAGCCAGGGACAGGGGGTGTACGAGCAGTACTTC
CASSQGQGVYEQYF
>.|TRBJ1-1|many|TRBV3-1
TGTGCCAGCAGCCAAGCTGGGACGGGAGTTGGTGAAGCTTTCTTT
CASSQAGTGVGEAFF
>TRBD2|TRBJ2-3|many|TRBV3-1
TGTGCCAGCAGCCAAGACATAGCGGGGGCCCTATGGAGCACAGATACGCAGTATTTT
CASSQDIAGALWSTDTQYF
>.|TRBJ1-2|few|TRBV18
TGTGCCAGCTCCCAAAAAGCCCGGGAAGCAGAAAACTATGGCTACACCTTC
CASSQKAREAENYGYTF
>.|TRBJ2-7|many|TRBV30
TGTGCCTGGAGTAAGGAGGGGTACGAGCAGTACTTC
CAWSKEGYEQYF
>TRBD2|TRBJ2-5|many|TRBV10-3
TGTGCCATCAGTGCCGGCGGGGGTGGCGGAGAGACCCAGTACTTC
CAISAGGGGGETQYF
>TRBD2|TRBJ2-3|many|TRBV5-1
TGCGCCAGCAGCCCGGGACTAGCGGGGGGCCAAGATACGCAGTATTTT
CASSPGLAGGQDTQYF
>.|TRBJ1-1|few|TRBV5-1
TGCGCCAGCAGCGGAGGTAGTGGCACTGAAGCTTTCTTT
CASSGGSGTEAFF
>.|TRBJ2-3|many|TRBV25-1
TGTGCCAGCAGTGAAGAAGCTGTCACAGATACGCAGTATTTT
CASSEEAVTDTQYF
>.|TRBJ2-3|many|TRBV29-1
TGCAGCGTGAGCCCGGGACTGCGCACAGATACGCAGTATTTT
CSVSPGLRTDTQYF
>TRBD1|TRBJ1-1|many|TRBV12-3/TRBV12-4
TGTGCCAGCAGTCCAGGGGGCTACACTGAAGCTTTCTTT
CASSPGGYTEAFF
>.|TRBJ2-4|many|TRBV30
TGTGCCTGGAGTGCACACAGACTAGCCAAAAACATTCAGTACTTC
CAWSAHRLAKNIQYF